These T cell receptor beta chains were read from a single sample in a study of blood T cells in healthy people across ages. TCRdb processed the 5' RACE reads anew with MiXCR; each CDR3 protein has one entry. The profile shows 1.5 million to 2 million distinct CDR3 sequences, just under 50% of them singletons. What was sequenced was blood. The receptors derive from a woman in her 40s in good health. Each CDR3 is given with its conserved first and last residue. A D gene is named only where the DNA matches it firmly. Size values are once, few and many counts, or a class for expanded clones, and some rows have none.

v_call: TRBV20-1
d_call: NA
j_call: TRBJ2-1
clone_size: few
cdr3_nt: TGCAGTGCTCAAACCGCCGACAGCCCCTACAATGAGCAGTTCTTC
cdr3_aa: CSAQTADSPYNEQFF

v_call: TRBV27
d_call: NA
j_call: TRBJ2-5
clone_size: NA
cdr3_nt: TGTGCCAGCAGTTTCCTCAAGAGCGGGGAGACCCAGTACTTC
cdr3_aa: CASSFLKSGETQYF

v_call: TRBV11-2
d_call: NA
j_call: TRBJ2-1
clone_size: NA
cdr3_nt: TGTGCCAGCAGCCCAAGCCGCCGGACCTACAATGAGCAGTTCTTC
cdr3_aa: CASSPSRRTYNEQFF

v_call: TRBV11-3
d_call: TRBD1
j_call: TRBJ2-3
clone_size: once
cdr3_nt: TGTGCCAGCAGCACGAGGACCGGGACAGGGCAAGATACGCAGTATTTT
cdr3_aa: CASSTRTGTGQDTQYF

v_call: TRBV10-3
d_call: NA
j_call: TRBJ1-2
clone_size: NA
cdr3_nt: TGTGCCATCGGGCCTGAGACTAACTATGGCTACACCTTC
cdr3_aa: CAIGPETNYGYTF

v_call: TRBV4-3
d_call: NA
j_call: TRBJ2-1
clone_size: NA
cdr3_nt: TGCGCCAGCAGCCAAGCAATCTACAATGAGCAGTTCTTC
cdr3_aa: CASSQAIYNEQFF

v_call: TRBV6-1
d_call: TRBD2
j_call: TRBJ2-7
clone_size: once
cdr3_nt: TGTGCCGCAGCGGGGCCAGAAAGCTCCTACGAGCAGTACTTC
cdr3_aa: CAAAGPESSYEQYF

v_call: TRBV6-2/TRBV6-3
d_call: NA
j_call: TRBJ2-1
clone_size: NA
cdr3_nt: TGTGCCAGTAGTTACAGAGGGTTAGATGAGCAGTTCTTC
cdr3_aa: CASSYRGLDEQFF

v_call: TRBV5-1
d_call: NA
j_call: TRBJ1-4
clone_size: NA
cdr3_nt: TGCGCCAGCCGGAATCGACCGGTAGCTAATGAAAAACTGTTTTTT
cdr3_aa: CASRNRPVANEKLFF

v_call: TRBV20-1
d_call: TRBD1
j_call: TRBJ1-2
clone_size: NA
cdr3_nt: TGCAGTGCTAGACAACCTGGACAGGCCACCTATGGCTACACCTTC
cdr3_aa: CSARQPGQATYGYTF

v_call: TRBV6-2/TRBV6-3
d_call: NA
j_call: TRBJ1-5
clone_size: NA
cdr3_nt: TGTGCCAGCAGGGGACCGGGACGGAACAATCAGCCCCAGCATTTT
cdr3_aa: CASRGPGRNNQPQHF

v_call: TRBV24-1
d_call: NA
j_call: TRBJ2-5
clone_size: NA
cdr3_nt: TGTGCCTCGAACAGGGACCGGACGGAGACCCAGTACTTC
cdr3_aa: CASNRDRTETQYF

v_call: TRBV10-3
d_call: TRBD1
j_call: TRBJ2-1
clone_size: few
cdr3_nt: TGTGCCATCAGTCCTGCGACAGGGTCTTACAATGAGCAGTTCTTC
cdr3_aa: CAISPATGSYNEQFF

v_call: TRBV10-3
d_call: NA
j_call: TRBJ2-7
clone_size: few
cdr3_nt: TGTGCCATCAGTGAGTCAGGCGTTCTGGAGAAATCCGAGCAGTACTTC
cdr3_aa: CAISESGVLEKSEQYF

v_call: TRBV6-1
d_call: NA
j_call: TRBJ1-4
clone_size: few
cdr3_nt: TGTGCCAGTTCTTCCCGAGGTTCGGGTAATGAAAAACTGTTTTTT
cdr3_aa: CASSSRGSGNEKLFF

v_call: TRBV12-3/TRBV12-4
d_call: TRBD1
j_call: TRBJ1-5
clone_size: NA
cdr3_nt: TGTGCCAGCAGTCCAAGGACAGGGGGGTTCAGTCAGCCCCAGCATTTT
cdr3_aa: CASSPRTGGFSQPQHF

v_call: TRBV6-2/TRBV6-3
d_call: TRBD1
j_call: TRBJ1-5
clone_size: NA
cdr3_nt: TGTGCCAGCAGTTACCGACCCGGACAGGATAGCAATCAGCCCCAGCATTTT
cdr3_aa: CASSYRPGQDSNQPQHF

v_call: TRBV4-3
d_call: NA
j_call: TRBJ1-3
clone_size: NA
cdr3_nt: TGCGCCAGCAGTCCGGGGGGTTTGGGAAACACCATATATTTT
cdr3_aa: CASSPGGLGNTIYF

v_call: TRBV29-1
d_call: NA
j_call: TRBJ2-3
clone_size: NA
cdr3_nt: TGCAGCGTCTTTCCTCCAGGGCCGCCCGATACGCAGTATTTT
cdr3_aa: CSVFPPGPPDTQYF

v_call: TRBV18
d_call: NA
j_call: TRBJ2-7
clone_size: once
cdr3_nt: TGTGCCAGCTCACCAATCGGACTTGTCTACGAGCAGTACTTC
cdr3_aa: CASSPIGLVYEQYF

v_call: TRBV20-1
d_call: TRBD1
j_call: TRBJ1-2
clone_size: NA
cdr3_nt: TGCAGTGCAGACGCCCTACAGGGGCTCGGCTATGGCTACACCTTC
cdr3_aa: CSADALQGLGYGYTF

v_call: TRBV20-1
d_call: NA
j_call: TRBJ1-2
clone_size: few
cdr3_nt: TGCAGTGCTAGTCGTACAGGTTATAACTATGGCTACACCTTC
cdr3_aa: CSASRTGYNYGYTF

v_call: TRBV28
d_call: NA
j_call: TRBJ2-6
clone_size: NA
cdr3_nt: TGTGCCAGCAGCGCAGGGACCAACGTCCTGACTTTC
cdr3_aa: CASSAGTNVLTF

v_call: TRBV20-1
d_call: NA
j_call: TRBJ2-7
clone_size: NA
cdr3_nt: TGCAGTGCAAAGGTAGGAAGGGGGGCCTACGAGCAGTACTTC
cdr3_aa: CSAKVGRGAYEQYF

v_call: TRBV28
d_call: TRBD1
j_call: TRBJ2-5
clone_size: NA
cdr3_nt: TGTGCCAGCAGCCTTCCCAGGGGGCAGGGAGAGACCCAGTACTTC
cdr3_aa: CASSLPRGQGETQYF